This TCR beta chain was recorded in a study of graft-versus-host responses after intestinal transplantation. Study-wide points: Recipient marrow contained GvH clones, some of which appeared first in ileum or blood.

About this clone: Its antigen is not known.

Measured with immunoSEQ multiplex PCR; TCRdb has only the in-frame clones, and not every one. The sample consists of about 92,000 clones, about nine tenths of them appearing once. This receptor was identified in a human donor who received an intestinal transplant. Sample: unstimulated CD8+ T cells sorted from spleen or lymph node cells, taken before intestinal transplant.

The CDR3: CASIRTASYEQYF. The CDR3 DNA reads TGTGCCAGCATTCGGACAGCTTCCTACGAGCAGTACTTC. The rearrangement uses TRBV2 and TRBJ2-7; perhaps TRBD1 as D (6 bases). The CDR3 loop spans 13 amino acids. Germline V gene data show CDR1 as SNHLY and CDR2 as FYNNEI. With 7 bases removed from V and 1 base from J, the gap between germline ends came to 11 bases.